The 14 T cell receptor beta chains below all came from one sample that was sequenced in a study of T-cell reconstitution after alpha-beta-depleted transplantation in children. The TCRbeta library incorporated unique molecular identifiers. TCRdb independently ran MiXCR on the PCR reads; one entry per CDR3 protein. The top ten clones hold 7.5% of a sample with a few hundred thousand distinct CDR3 sequences, over 9.5% of them seen once. The input for sequencing was PBMCs, taken before TCRalphabeta/CD19-depleted stem cell transplant. The receptor set was obtained from a boy younger than two with acute myeloid leukemia, due to receive a stem cell transplant.

This clonotype was counted a single time. It may be a read error: a sequence one base away is much more abundant. V is TRBV5-1 and J is TRBJ2-7; TRBD2 aligns across 10 bases. V gave up 3 bases and J gave up 3 bases; unmatched junction bases: 9. This CDR3 spans 16 amino acids. Germline V lookup: CDR1 SGHRS, CDR2 YFSETQ. CDR3 region: CASSWTGTSAIYEQYF. Here the CDR3 DNA reads TGCGCCAGCAGCTGGACCGGGACTAGCGCGATCTACGAGCAGTACTTC.

This clonotype was seen a few times. J is TRBJ2-3 and V is TRBV5-1, with 11 bases that match TRBD2. V shed 2 bases and J 0 bases; nucleotides not matched to a gene: 8. Germline CDR1 is SGHRS and CDR2 is YFSETQ. The CDR3 is 18 residues long. CDR3 in amino acids: CASSFRLAGLSSTDTQYF. DNA of the CDR3: TGCGCCAGCAGCTTCCGACTAGCGGGACTCTCTAGCACAGATACGCAGTATTTT.

The sample holds many counts of this clonotype. The V call is TRBV7-2, the J call TRBJ2-7; D is uncertain. This CDR3 has 13 amino acids. V was clipped by 2 bases and J by 7 bases, with 12 bases between them. CDR1 and CDR2 (germline): SGHTA, FQGNSA. For the CDR3, the DNA is TGTGCCAGCAGCTTACCCTCTTCGTGGGAGCAGTACTTC. It translates to CASSLPSSWEQYF.

The J gene is TRBJ2-1, the V gene TRBV5-1, with D tentatively TRBD2 (6 bases). The germline gives CDR1 SGHRS, CDR2 YFSETQ. The CDR3 loop spans 16 amino acids. Between the trimmed V and J ends, which lost 0 bases and 9 bases, there was a span of 19 bases. CDR3 coding DNA: TGCGCCAGCAGCTTGGGCACCGGGACTGCTTGGGGTGAGCAGTTCTTC. Encoded protein: CASSLGTGTAWGEQFF.

The chain couples TRBV24-1 to TRBJ1-2, with D maybe TRBD1 (6 bases). Between the trimmed V and J ends, which lost 5 bases and 7 bases, there was a span of 13 bases. The CDR3 extends over 13 amino acids. Germline V CDR1 and CDR2: KGHDR, SFDVKD. CDR3 sequence reads: CATSARGRRGYTF. CDR3 sequence (DNA): TGTGCCACCAGTGCCCGGGGGCGTCGTGGCTACACCTTC.

This clonotype occurred many times. This chain links TRBV7-9 with TRBJ2-2; D is perhaps TRBD1 (6 bases). From germline, CDR1 is SEHNR and CDR2 FQNEAQ (reference sequence). V shed 0 bases and J shed 5 bases, with 13 bases lying between them. The CDR3 covers 16 residues. Written as DNA, the CDR3 is TGTGCCAGCAGCTTAGCGGGGGCAGGGAGTACCGGGGAGCTGTTTTTT. This encodes CASSLAGAGSTGELFF.

This clonotype was seen many times. The V call is TRBV10-3, the J call TRBJ2-5, with D possibly matching TRBD2 (6 bases). Per germline, CDR1 ENHRY and CDR2 SYGVKD. This CDR3 has 14 residues. Trimming cost V 8 bases and J 2 bases, with 15 bases left between them. The CDR3 loop reads CAISPWDSQETQYF. The DNA for the CDR3 is TGTGCCATCTCGCCCTGGGACTCTCAAGAGACCCAGTACTTC.

This clonotype was detected many times. The junction departs from germline at one end; a sequencing error may be responsible. The chain carries TRBV29-1 and TRBJ2-3, with 8 bases aligning to TRBD1. This CDR3 comprises 11 residues. Per germline, CDR1 SQVTM and CDR2 ANQGSEA. CDR3 amino acids: CSDRVTDTQYF. CDR3 nucleotides: TGTTCGGACAGGGTCACAGATACGCAGTATTTT.

This clonotype was seen many times. The chain has TRBV28 and TRBJ1-1, with 9 bases identical to TRBD1. The germline V gene has CDR1 MDHEN and CDR2 SYDVKM. The trim removed 7 bases at V and 1 base at J, leaving 13 bases unmatched. This CDR3 has 17 residues. CDR3 DNA: TGTGCCAGCACGGGGACAGGGAAAGGAGTGGGGAACACTGAAGCTTTCTTT. Amino acids: CASTGTGKGVGNTEAFF.

The V call is TRBV28, the J call TRBJ2-6; D not certain. Germline V gene data show CDR1 as MDHEN and CDR2 as SYDVKM. V lost 10 bases and J 1 base, leaving 8 bases between the germline ends. The CDR3 runs to 13 residues. Here the CDR3 DNA reads TGTGCCATCAAGTCATCTGGGGCCAACGTCCTGACTTTC. Its protein is CAIKSSGANVLTF.

The chain is built from TRBV5-5 and TRBJ1-3, with D uncertain. This CDR3 has 15 residues. Germline CDR1 SGHKS, CDR2 YYEKEE (reference sequence). V lost 4 bases, J lost 6 bases, and 17 bases lay in between. The CDR3 sequence: CASSPTWETINTIYF. CDR3 nucleotide sequence: TGTGCCAGCAGCCCCACCTGGGAAACGATAAACACCATATATTTT.

This clonotype was seen more than once but under ten times. This CDR3 is missing its conserved last phenylalanine or tryptophan, likely due to a read error. The genes are TRBV7-2 and TRBJ2-3; no clear D. V shed 3 bases and J shed 0 bases, with 16 bases lying between them. CDR3 length equals 17 residues. Germline CDR1 and CDR2: SGHTA and FQGNSA. CDR3 sequence: CASSFGLTALSTDTQYS. In DNA, the CDR3 is TGTGCCAGCAGCTTCGGCTTGACCGCCCTTAGCACAGATACGCAGTATTCT.

As for this clonotype: At one end, the junction sequence differs from germline, possibly due to a read error. The chain links TRBV9 to TRBJ2-3; either TRBD1 or TRBD2 may fit D (5 bases each). The CDR3 covers 14 residues. Germline V gives CDR1 SGDLS, CDR2 YYNGEE. For the CDR3, the DNA is TGTGCCAGCAGCCCTTGGGACGGCGCAGATACGCATTATTTT. This encodes CASSPWDGADTHYF.

This clonotype was counted ten times or more. The V gene is TRBV5-1, the J gene TRBJ2-5, with TRBD2 matching 14 bases. Germline V gives CDR1 SGHRS, CDR2 YFSETQ. J lost 4 bases, V lost 3 bases, and 8 bases had no gene match. The CDR3 runs 17 residues. The CDR3 nucleotides are TGCGCCAGCAGCTGGACTAGCGGGGGGTCTTTGGGAGAGACCCAGTACTTC. Protein: CASSWTSGGSLGETQYF.